Ten or more counts support the clone carrying this T cell receptor (beta chain). The CDR3 length is 15 residues. Germline V gene sequence: CDR1 SNHLY, CDR2 FYNNEI. The V segment lost 6 bases and the J segment 6 bases; nucleotides outside the gene matches: 12. Amplification of TCR beta CDR3 regions used RNA as the template. First-round RT-PCR targeting the TCR CDR3 was performed with the HTBI primer set. TCRdb reprocessed the multiplex PCR reads via MiXCR and lists one record per CDR3 protein. Of 700,000 or so distinct CDR3 sequences listed, 15% to 20% were seen once; the top ten hold roughly 8%. These data come from a study of T cells in Graves' hyperthyroidism and ophthalmopathy.

The origin of this receptor is a man aged 18 to 29 with Graves' hyperthyroidism. V usage is TRBV2 and J usage is TRBJ2-7, with 9 bases aligning to TRBD1. The sequencing sample was made of blood. CDR3 coding DNA: TGTGCCAGCAGCCGAACTAGGGACAGGGTCTCCGAGCAGTACTTC. It yields the protein CASSRTRDRVSEQYF.